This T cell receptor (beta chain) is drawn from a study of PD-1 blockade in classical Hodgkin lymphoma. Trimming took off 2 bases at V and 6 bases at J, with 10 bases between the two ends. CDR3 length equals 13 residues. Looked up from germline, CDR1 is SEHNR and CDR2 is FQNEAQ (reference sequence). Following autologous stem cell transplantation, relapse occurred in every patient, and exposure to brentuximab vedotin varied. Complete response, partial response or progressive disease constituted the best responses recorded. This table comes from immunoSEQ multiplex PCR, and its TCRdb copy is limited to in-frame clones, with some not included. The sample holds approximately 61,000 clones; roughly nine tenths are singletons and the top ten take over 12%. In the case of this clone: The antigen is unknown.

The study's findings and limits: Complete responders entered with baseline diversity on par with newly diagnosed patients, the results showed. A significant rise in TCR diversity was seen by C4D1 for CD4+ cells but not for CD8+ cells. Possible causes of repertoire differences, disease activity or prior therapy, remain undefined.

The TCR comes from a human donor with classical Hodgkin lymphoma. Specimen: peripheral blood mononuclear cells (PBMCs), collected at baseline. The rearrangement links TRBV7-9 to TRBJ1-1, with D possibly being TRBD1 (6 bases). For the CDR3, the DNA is TGTGCCAGCAGCTTAATACAGGGATCTGAAGCTTTCTTT. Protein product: CASSLIQGSEAFF.